Reported below is one T cell receptor beta chain. The antigen remains unidentified. The gene names given are mouse names. The CDR3 is cut off 1 residue early in the read; its end comes from the germline J gene. The data derive from a study of tissue T cells after allogeneic stem cell transplantation. General study results and limits: Alloreactivity or antigen specificity of tissue TCRs was not determined; some clones might be host cells.

TCRbeta CDR3 was sequenced at survey depth with template counts. TCRdb's copy holds only in-frame clones and misses some; the assay was immunoSEQ multiplex PCR. The sample carries some 19,000 clones, 69% recorded once. V lost 0 bases and J 4 bases, leaving 10 bases between the germline ends. The CDR3 is made up of 14 amino acids. Germline CDR1 is SGHSA and CDR2 is FRNQAP. The sample comprised blood. The V call is TRBV16, the J call TRBJ2-7; D remains unclear. The sequence was collected from a female BALB/c mouse in good health. The MHC haplotype of the strain is H2-d. The sequenced part of the CDR3 DNA is TGTGCAAGCAGCTTAGATCCCGACACATATGAACAGTAC. It specifies CASSLDPDTYEQY. The CDR3 as a whole reads CASSLDPDTYEQYF. The entire variable domain, with the rest obtained from reference TRBV16 and TRBJ2-7, is as follows: NAGVIQTPRHKVTGKGQEATLWCEPISGHSAVFWYRQTIVQGLEFLTYFRNQAPIDDSGMPKERFSAQMPNQSHSTLKIQSTQPQDSAVYLCASSLDPDTYEQYFGPGTRLTVL.